The 15 T cell receptor beta chains given below trace back to one sample, sequenced in a study of breast tumors, draining lymph nodes, adjacent tissues. TCRdb itself ran the multiplex PCR reads through MiXCR, one entry per CDR3 protein. This sample has 200,000 to 250,000 distinct CDR3 sequences, with around 35% found just once. The lymph nodes were axillary draining lymph nodes from breast cancer patients. Specimen: axillary lymph node tissue. All receptors come from a female donor with breast cancer. Some clones in this sample may be carry-over from other donors' samples.

The rearrangement uses TRBV4-3 and TRBJ2-5; 8 bases match TRBD2. With V trimmed by 0 bases and J by 7 bases, 4 bases remained unmatched. CDR1 is LGHNA, CDR2 YSLEER, per germline. This CDR3 region has 14 residues. CDR3 amino acids: CASSQDRAGVTQYF. CDR3 DNA sequence: TGCGCCAGCAGCCAAGATCGAGCGGGGGTGACCCAGTACTTC.

This clonotype was seen a single time. The chain couples TRBV20-1 to TRBJ2-5; D is undetermined. Per germline, CDR1 DFQATT and CDR2 SNEGSKA (reference sequence). Deletions cut 6 bases from V and 9 bases from J, with 17 bases between. The CDR3 is 12 residues long. The CDR3 DNA follows: TGCAGTGCCAGCAGCTACGGGTTAGCCCAGTACTTC. It specifies CSASSYGLAQYF.

This clonotype appeared a few times. The rearrangement links TRBV7-2 to TRBJ2-1; 15 nucleotides agree with TRBD2. J gave up 7 bases and V 3 bases, and 7 bases lay outside the gene matches. Germline V gives CDR1 SGHTA, CDR2 FQGNSA. The CDR3 runs 17 residues. The CDR3 spells CASSFSGTSGRRNEQFF. The CDR3 bases are TGTGCCAGCAGCTTTTCTGGGACTAGCGGGAGGAGGAATGAGCAGTTCTTC.

Comment on this clonotype: A read error may be the cause here, since a much bigger clone is one base away. Given the absence of the conserved phenylalanine or tryptophan at the CDR3 end, a read error is likely. The genes are TRBV12-3 or TRBV12-4 and TRBJ2-7, with 11 bases fitting TRBD2. Trimming took 3 bases from V and 6 from J; bases not matched to a gene: 10. The CDR3 extends over 16 amino acids. The CDR3 loop reads CASSFVFRLAGSEQYL. The CDR3 DNA is TGTGCCAGCAGTTTTGTGTTTCGACTAGCGGGATCCGAGCAGTACCTC.

This clonotype was observed at least ten times. The chain combines TRBV5-1 with TRBJ1-2, with D maybe TRBD1 (6 bases). The germline V and J ends were trimmed by 4 bases and 6 bases, with 16 bases remaining between them. The CDR3 has 14 residues. Per germline, CDR1 SGHRS and CDR2 YFSETQ. CDR3 protein: CASSTGQLVDGYTF. The CDR3 DNA reads TGCGCCAGCAGCACCGGACAGCTCGTTGATGGCTACACCTTC.

This clonotype was seen many times. At one end, the junction sequence differs from germline, possibly due to a read error. As DNA, the CDR3 is TGCGCCAGCCGCCAAGGCCCGGGTTCGATACGTACTAATGAAAAACTGTTTTTT. This translates into CASRQGPGSIRTNEKLFF. V is TRBV4-1 and J is TRBJ1-4; no definite D call. This CDR3 is 18 amino acids long. Germline V gene lookup returns CDR1 MGHRA and CDR2 YSYEKL.

This clonotype has at least ten counts. J is TRBJ2-2 and V is TRBV5-1; D gene unclear. Trimming shortened V by 1 base and J by 2 bases, and 21 bases separated the two germline ends. The germline CDR1 and CDR2 sequences are SGHRS and YFSETQ. This CDR3 is built from 19 residues. CDR3 in amino acids: CASSLTNRKPGLNTGELFF. CDR3 DNA sequence: TGCGCCAGCAGCTTGACGAATAGAAAGCCGGGCCTTAACACCGGGGAGCTGTTTTTT.

This clonotype was counted once. A much larger clone lies a single base off, so this may be a read error. This sequence joins TRBV10-3 and TRBJ2-1, with D uncertain. Germline V lookup: CDR1 ENHRY, CDR2 SYGVKD. CDR3 length: 12 residues. DNA for the CDR3: TGTGTCATCAGTGAAGTAACCGAAGAGCAGTTCTTC. It yields the protein CVISEVTEEQFF.

This clonotype was counted only a few times. This may come from a read error, since a much larger clone is one base off. This sequence joins TRBV11-3 and TRBJ2-7; no clear D gene. The CDR3 is 12 amino acids. Germline lookup yields CDR1 SGHNT and CDR2 YENEEA. CDR3 protein: CASSKVQYAQYF. The CDR3 DNA follows: TGTGCCAGCAGCAAGGTCCAGTACGCGCAGTACTTC.

Ten or more counts support this clonotype. The J gene is TRBJ1-6, the V gene TRBV2, with 7 bases aligning to TRBD1. Germline assignment: CDR1 SNHLY and CDR2 FYNNEI. V lost 6 bases and J lost 3; bases outside the gene matches: 8. CDR3 length: 16 amino acids. The chain's CDR3 is CASRRDSSYYNSPLHF. Written as DNA, the CDR3 is TGTGCCAGCAGGCGGGACAGTTCCTACTATAATTCACCCCTCCACTTT.

This clonotype was recorded a few times. A read error may be the cause here, since a much bigger clone is one base away. V and J are TRBV6-4 and TRBJ1-2; the D is unclear. There are 15 residues in the CDR3. Trimming stripped 5 bases from V and 4 bases from J, with 17 bases between. Looked up from germline, CDR1 is MRHNA and CDR2 is SNTAGT. The CDR3 sequence: CASSHHISGAYGYTF. The CDR3 DNA reads TGTGCCAGCAGTCACCATATTTCAGGAGCCTATGGCTACACCTTC.

This clonotype has at least ten counts. The V call is TRBV12-3 or TRBV12-4, the J call TRBJ2-7; D perhaps matches TRBD1 (6 bases). V lost 4 bases to trimming and J lost 0 bases, with 10 bases between them. The CDR3 is 14 residues long. In nucleotides, the CDR3 is TGTGCCAGCAGTTCGACAGGCAGCTCCTACGAGCAGTACTTC. Its protein product is CASSSTGSSYEQYF.

In regard to this clonotype: Compared with germline, one end of the junction differs, possibly owing to a read error. The chain has TRBV7-7 and TRBJ1-5; 10 bases agree with TRBD1. The CDR3 is 16 amino acids. Germline V CDR1 and CDR2: SSHAT, FNYEAQ (reference sequence). The CDR3 region has the DNA TGTGCTAGCAGCTTAGGGACAGGGGTAGACAATCAGCCCCAGCATTTT. Its protein product is CASSLGTGVDNQPQHF.

This clonotype was detected many times. J is TRBJ2-7 and V is TRBV7-2; 9 bases map to TRBD1. The junction had 6 bases not matched to a gene; V was cut back by 4 bases and J by 5 bases. Germline lookup yields CDR1 SGHTA and CDR2 FQGNSA. The CDR3 runs to 14 residues. The CDR3 nucleotides read TGTGCCAGCAGCTCGGGACAGGGTAGCCACGAGCAGTACTTC. It yields the protein CASSSGQGSHEQYF.

About this clonotype: Sequence at one end of the junction differs from germline and may be a read error. This chain connects TRBV24-1 to TRBJ2-6, with D possibly matching TRBD2 (5 bases). Germline CDR1 and CDR2: KGHDR and SFDVKD. The CDR3 runs to 14 residues. CDR3 sequence: CVTSGVAGANVLTF. CDR3 DNA: TGTGTCACCAGTGGCGTAGCGGGGGCCAACGTCCTGACTTTC.